This T cell receptor (beta chain) was recovered during a study of beta chain features in type 1 diabetes. Remarks on this clone: The antigen is undetermined.

V dropped 5 bases and J dropped 0; count of bases not matched to a gene: 8. CDR3 length: 16 residues. Germline V gives CDR1 SEHNR, CDR2 FQNEAQ (reference sequence). General study results and limits: The study left unresolved whether HLA type influences TCRB rearrangement.

Using CD45RO/CCR7/CD25/CD127/CD95/CD27, CD4+ naive, central memory, regulatory and stem cell-like memory cells were sorted. Isolated RNA was reverse transcribed in full, so expressed TCRB transcripts were sequenced. An average near 3.57 million reads came from naive, central memory and regulatory T cell samples. Sequenced by immunoSEQ multiplex PCR; TCRdb stores in-frame clones only, minus some. The repertoire holds around 280,000 clones, 8% seen once, with 1% in the top ten. The material sequenced was central memory CD4+ T cells from blood. This TCR was recovered from a woman younger than 35 in good health. This chain joins TRBV7-9 and TRBJ1-1, with 8 bases lining up with TRBD1. The CDR3 DNA sequence: TGTGCCAGCAGCCCCTCCCGGGACAGGCTGAACACTGAAGCTTTCTTT. Residues: CASSPSRDRLNTEAFF.